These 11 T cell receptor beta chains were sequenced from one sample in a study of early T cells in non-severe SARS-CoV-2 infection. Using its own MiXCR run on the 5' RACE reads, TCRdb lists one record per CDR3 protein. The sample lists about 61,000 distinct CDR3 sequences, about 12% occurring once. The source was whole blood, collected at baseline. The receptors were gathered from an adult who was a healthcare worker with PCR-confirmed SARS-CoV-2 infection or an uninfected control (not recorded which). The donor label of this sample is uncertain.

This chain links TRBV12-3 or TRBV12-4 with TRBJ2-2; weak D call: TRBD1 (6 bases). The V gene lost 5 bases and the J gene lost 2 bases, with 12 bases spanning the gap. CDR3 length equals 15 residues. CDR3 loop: CASSDRDTNTGELFF. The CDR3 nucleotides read TGTGCCAGCAGTGATAGGGACACCAACACCGGGGAGCTGTTTTTT.

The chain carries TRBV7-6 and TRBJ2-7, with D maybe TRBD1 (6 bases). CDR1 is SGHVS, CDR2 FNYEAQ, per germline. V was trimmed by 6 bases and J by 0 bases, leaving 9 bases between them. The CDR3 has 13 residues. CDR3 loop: CASSEGGSYEQYV. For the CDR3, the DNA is TGTGCCAGCAGTGAAGGGGGCTCCTACGAGCAGTACGTC.

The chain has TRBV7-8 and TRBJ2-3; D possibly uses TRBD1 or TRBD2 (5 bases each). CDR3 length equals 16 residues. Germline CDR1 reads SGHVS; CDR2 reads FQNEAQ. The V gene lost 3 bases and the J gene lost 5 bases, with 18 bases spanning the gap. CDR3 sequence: CASSFIPGRGLDTQYF. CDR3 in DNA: TGTGCCAGCAGCTTCATCCCGGGACGGGGATTAGATACGCAGTATTTT.

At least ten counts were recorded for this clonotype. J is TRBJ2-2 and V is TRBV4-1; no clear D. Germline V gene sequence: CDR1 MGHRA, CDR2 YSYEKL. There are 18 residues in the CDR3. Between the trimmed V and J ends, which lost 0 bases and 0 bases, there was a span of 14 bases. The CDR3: CASSQEGDGFANTGELFF. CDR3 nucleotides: TGCGCCAGCAGCCAAGAGGGCGATGGGTTCGCGAACACCGGGGAGCTGTTTTTT.

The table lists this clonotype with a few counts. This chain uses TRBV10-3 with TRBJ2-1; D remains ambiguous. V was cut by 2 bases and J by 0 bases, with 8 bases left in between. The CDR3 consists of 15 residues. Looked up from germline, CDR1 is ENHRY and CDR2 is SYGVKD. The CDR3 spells CAISELTRSYNEQFF. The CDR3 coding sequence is TGTGCCATCAGTGAGCTGACTCGCTCCTACAATGAGCAGTTCTTC.

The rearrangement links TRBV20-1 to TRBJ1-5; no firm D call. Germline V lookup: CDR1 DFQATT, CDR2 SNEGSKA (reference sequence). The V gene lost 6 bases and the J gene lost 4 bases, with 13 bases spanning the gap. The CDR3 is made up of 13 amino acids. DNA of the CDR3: TGCAGTGCCCTGAGAGGCCAGAATCAGCCCCAGCATTTT. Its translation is CSALRGQNQPQHF.

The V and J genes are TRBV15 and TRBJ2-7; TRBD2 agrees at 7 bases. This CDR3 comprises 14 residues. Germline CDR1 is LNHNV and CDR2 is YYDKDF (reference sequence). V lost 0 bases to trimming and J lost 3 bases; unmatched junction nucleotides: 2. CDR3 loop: CATSRDSGGYEQYV. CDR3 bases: TGTGCCACCAGCAGAGATTCGGGGGGCTACGAGCAGTACGTC.

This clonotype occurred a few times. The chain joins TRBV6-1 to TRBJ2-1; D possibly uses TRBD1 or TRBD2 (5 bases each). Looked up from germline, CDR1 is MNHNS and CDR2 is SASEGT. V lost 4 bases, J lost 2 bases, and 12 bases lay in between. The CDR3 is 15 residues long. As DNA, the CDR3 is TGTGCCAGCAGTGTTAGCACGGGGCCCTACAATGAGCAGTTCTTC. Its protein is CASSVSTGPYNEQFF.

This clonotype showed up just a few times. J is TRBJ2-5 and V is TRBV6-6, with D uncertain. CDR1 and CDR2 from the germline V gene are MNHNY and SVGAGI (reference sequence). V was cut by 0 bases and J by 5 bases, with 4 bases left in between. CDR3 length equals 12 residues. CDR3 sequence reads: CASSYSGETQYF. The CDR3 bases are TGTGCCAGCAGTTACTCGGGGGAGACCCAGTACTTC.

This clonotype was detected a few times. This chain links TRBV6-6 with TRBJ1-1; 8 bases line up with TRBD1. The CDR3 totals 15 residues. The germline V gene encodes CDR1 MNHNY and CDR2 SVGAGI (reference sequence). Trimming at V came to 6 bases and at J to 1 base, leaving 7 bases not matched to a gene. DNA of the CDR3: TGTGCCAGCAGCCAAGGACAGGGCAAGAACACTGAAGCTTTCTTT. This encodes CASSQGQGKNTEAFF.

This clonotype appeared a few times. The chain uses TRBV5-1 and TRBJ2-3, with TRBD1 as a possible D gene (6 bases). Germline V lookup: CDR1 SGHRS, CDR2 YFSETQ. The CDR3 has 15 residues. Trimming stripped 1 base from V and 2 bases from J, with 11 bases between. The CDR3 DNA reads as TGCGCCAGCAGCTTGATGCAGGGGACCACAGATACGCAGTATTTT. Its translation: CASSLMQGTTDTQYF.